Each of the 28 T cell receptor beta chains below was sequenced from the same sample in a study of blood T cell repertoires in COVID-19. Assay used: immunoSEQ multiplex PCR; TCRdb lists only in-frame clones, some missing. The data show some 80,000 clones, with approximately 87% seen just once and 2% to 3% held by the top ten. Material for sequencing was peripheral blood. The receptors derive from a human donor in a cohort sampled during active COVID-19.

In its sample, this clone was seen a few times. V and J are TRBV4-1 and TRBJ1-6; D remains unclear. Looked up from germline, CDR1 is MGHRA and CDR2 is YSYEKL. The germline V and J ends were trimmed by 4 bases and 5 bases, with 12 bases remaining between them. The CDR3 runs to 15 residues. The CDR3 loop is CASSPPSGDNSPLHF. The CDR3 region has the DNA TGCGCCAGCAGCCCTCCTAGCGGGGATAATTCACCCCTCCACTTT.

The V call is TRBV5-5, the J call TRBJ2-5; TRBD1 might be the D (5 bases). The germline gives CDR1 SGHKS, CDR2 YYEKEE (reference sequence). CDR3 length: 14 amino acids. Trimming took off 3 bases at V and 3 bases at J, with 12 bases between the two ends. Here the CDR3 DNA reads TGTGCCAGCAGCTCGTTGACAGAAAAAGAGACCCAGTACTTC. Its protein product is CASSSLTEKETQYF.

The CDR3 loop is CASSLAAGNTEAFF. The CDR3 DNA reads as TGTGCCAGCAGCTTAGCTGCGGGAAACACTGAAGCTTTCTTT. The chain links TRBV7-2 to TRBJ1-1; D remains ambiguous. In germline, CDR1 is SGHTA, CDR2 FQGNSA. This CDR3 region has 14 residues. Deletions cut 0 bases from V and 2 bases from J, with 7 bases between.

Of note for this clone: This may be a read error: a much more frequent sequence differs by one nucleotide. In the same sample, other DNA sequences code for this CDR3. V usage is TRBV14 and J usage is TRBJ1-1, with a possible D match to TRBD1 (5 bases). The CDR3 has 14 residues. Germline-derived CDR1 and CDR2 are SGHDN and FVKESK. The V end was cut by 3 bases, the J end by 0 bases, with 8 bases between. The CDR3 loop reads CASSQPGMNTEAFF. CDR3 nucleotides: TGTGCCAGCAGCCAGCCAGGGATGAACACTGAAGCTTTCTTT. The complete variable domain, with remaining parts taken from reference TRBV14 and TRBJ1-1, reads EAGVTQFPSHSVIEKGQTVTLRCDPISGHDNLYWYRRVMGKEIKFLLHFVKESKQDESGMPNNRFLAERTGGTYSTLKVQPAELEDSGVYFCASSQPGMNTEAFFGQGTRLTVV.

The count of this clone is one. The J gene is TRBJ2-7, the V gene TRBV4-1; maybe TRBD1 (6 bases). Germline CDR1 reads MGHRA; CDR2 reads YSYEKL. The ends were cut back, 4 bases at V and 1 base at J, with 17 bases in the middle. The CDR3 length is 16 residues. The CDR3 reads CASSLLTGLSSYEQYF. DNA for the CDR3: TGCGCCAGCAGCCTCCTGACAGGTCTTTCTTCCTACGAGCAGTACTTC.

This chain uses TRBV4-3 with TRBJ2-1, with 10 positions matching TRBD2. Germline values: CDR1 LGHNA, CDR2 YSLEER. CDR3 size: 16 residues. With 1 base clipped from V and 1 base from J, the junction kept 1 base outside the gene matches. As DNA, the CDR3 is TGCGCCAGCAGCCAAGGGACTAGCGGATCCTACAATGAGCAGTTCTTC. Translating gives CASSQGTSGSYNEQFF.

V gene TRBV3-1 (or the pseudogene TRBV3-2) combines with J gene TRBJ2-3; 7 bases line up with TRBD2. CDR1 is LGHDT, CDR2 YNNKEL, per germline (reference sequence). The CDR3 is 18 amino acids. The V and J ends lost 6 bases and 1 base, in that order; junction bases with no gene match: 16. The CDR3 loop reads CASSEGVSGPERTDTQYF. The CDR3 DNA is TGTGCCAGCAGTGAAGGGGTTAGCGGGCCCGAGCGCACAGATACGCAGTATTTT.

The V and J genes are TRBV15 and TRBJ2-7; TRBD2 might be the D (7 bases). The CDR3 totals 15 residues. Looked up from germline, CDR1 is LNHNV and CDR2 is YYDKDF (reference sequence). V was pared by 0 bases and J by 5 bases, with 14 bases between. As DNA, the CDR3 is TGTGCCACCAGCAGAGATCGAATAGGGGGGGACGAGCAGTACTTC. Translation: CATSRDRIGGDEQYF.

The chain joins TRBV5-4 to TRBJ2-2, with 8 bases fitting TRBD1. Germline V lookup: CDR1 SGHNT, CDR2 YYREEE (reference sequence). The CDR3 runs 16 residues. The J segment lost 4 bases and the V segment lost 4 bases, leaving 9 bases of the junction unmatched. CDR3 protein: CASSPGDRRGTGELFF. In nucleotides, the CDR3 is TGTGCCAGCAGCCCAGGGGACAGGCGCGGCACCGGGGAGCTGTTTTTT. The complete variable domain, with remaining parts taken from reference TRBV5-4 and TRBJ2-2, reads ETGVTQSPTHLIKTRGQQVTLRCSSQSGHNTVSWYQQALGQGPQFIFQYYREEENGRGNFPPRFSGLQFPNYSSELNVNALELDDSALYLCASSPGDRRGTGELFFGEGSRLTVL.

This chain uses TRBV14 with TRBJ1-2, with a possible D match to TRBD1 (6 bases). V shed 0 bases and J shed 4 bases, with 12 bases lying between them. The germline CDR1 and CDR2 sequences are SGHDN and FVKESK. The CDR3 has 15 amino acids. CDR3 protein: CASSQDLGGTYGYTF. Here the CDR3 DNA reads TGTGCCAGCAGCCAAGATTTAGGGGGAACCTATGGCTACACCTTC.

V and J are TRBV6-2 or TRBV6-3 and TRBJ2-1; possibly TRBD2 for D (6 bases). The CDR3 is 15 residues long. Germline loops: CDR1 MNHEY, CDR2 SVGEGT. The germline V and J ends were trimmed by 6 bases and 0 bases, with 12 bases remaining between them. The CDR3, as DNA: TGTGCCAGCAGGCCTTGGAGGGCCTCCTACAATGAGCAGTTCTTC. Its protein product is CASRPWRASYNEQFF.

This clone has a single count. The chain joins TRBV27 to TRBJ2-3; 7 nucleotides match TRBD2. This CDR3 spans 15 amino acids. The J segment lost 0 bases and the V segment lost 5 bases, leaving 5 bases of the junction unmatched. The V gene's germline CDR1 is MNHEY and CDR2 SMNVEV (reference sequence). CDR3 bases: TGTGCCAGCAGTCCCCTAGCGGCTAGCACAGATACGCAGTATTTT. It yields the protein CASSPLAASTDTQYF.

This rearrangement joins TRBV19 to TRBJ2-3; 8 positions agree with TRBD1. Trimming at V came to 5 bases and at J to 4 bases, leaving 8 bases not matched to a gene. From germline, CDR1 is LNHDA and CDR2 SQIVND (reference sequence). This CDR3 comprises 15 residues. This chain's CDR3 is CASSFSDRGADTQYF. For the CDR3, the DNA is TGTGCCAGTAGTTTTTCCGACAGGGGTGCAGATACGCAGTATTTT.

The chain carries TRBV5-1 and TRBJ2-6, with a tentative D call TRBD1 (6 bases). The CDR3 extends over 14 amino acids. V lost 10 bases, J lost 1 base, and 12 bases lay in between. Germline CDR1 reads SGHRS; CDR2 reads YFSETQ. The CDR3 sequence: CAGSTGSGANVLTF. CDR3 nucleotides: TGCGCCGGCTCGACAGGATCTGGGGCCAACGTCCTGACTTTC.

The rearrangement uses TRBV11-2 and TRBJ2-1, with 10 bases fitting TRBD2. CDR3 length: 17 residues. The germline V gene encodes CDR1 SGHAT and CDR2 FQNNGV. The junction had 10 bases not matched to a gene; V was cut back by 5 bases and J by 3 bases. The chain's CDR3 is CASSDLLAGVIYNEQFF. The CDR3 nucleotides are TGTGCCAGCAGCGACCTGCTAGCGGGAGTTATCTACAATGAGCAGTTCTTC.

The chain joins TRBV11-2 to TRBJ1-2; a weak D match, TRBD1 (6 bases). The germline V gene has CDR1 SGHAT and CDR2 FQNNGV. The CDR3 totals 13 residues. V lost 0 bases and J lost 8, with 10 bases in between. The CDR3 coding sequence is TGTGCCAGCAGCTTAGACAGGGGTAGAGGCTACACCTTC. Translated: CASSLDRGRGYTF. Filled out from reference TRBV11-2 and TRBJ1-2, the complete variable domain reads EAGVAQSPRYKIIEKRQSVAFWCNPISGHATLYWYQQILGQGPKLLIQFQNNGVVDDSQLPKDRFSAERLKGVDSTLKIQPAKLEDSAVYLCASSLDRGRGYTFGSGTRLTVV.

The chain's CDR3 is CASSLGSGPPYEQYF. CDR3 bases: TGTGCCAGCAGCTTAGGATCAGGGCCCCCCTACGAGCAGTACTTC. The chain carries TRBV7-8 and TRBJ2-7; the D gene is possibly TRBD1 (5 bases). V gave up 1 base and J gave up 2 bases, with 12 bases separating them. Germline V gives CDR1 SGHVS, CDR2 FQNEAQ. The CDR3 runs to 15 residues.

This clone came up a few times. The CDR3 loop is CASSPRRRGHSLFTDTQYF. CDR3 DNA sequence: TGTGCCAGCAGTCCGAGGCGGCGGGGGCACTCCTTATTCACAGATACGCAGTATTTT. The J gene is TRBJ2-3, the V gene TRBV6-2 or TRBV6-3, with a weak D call TRBD2 (7 bases). CDR3 length: 19 residues. Germline V gene data show CDR1 as MNHEY and CDR2 as SVGEGT. V lost 5 bases and J 2 bases, leaving 26 bases between the germline ends.

V usage is TRBV3-1 (or the pseudogene TRBV3-2) and J usage is TRBJ1-4, with 7 bases that match TRBD1. In germline, CDR1 is LGHDT, CDR2 YNNKEL (reference sequence). This CDR3 spans 13 amino acids. The J segment lost 8 bases and the V segment lost 6 bases, leaving 6 bases of the junction unmatched. The CDR3 region has the DNA TGTGCCAGCAGAGGAGGGGGCAGGGAAAAACTGTTTTTT. Translating gives CASRGGGREKLFF.

The chain links TRBV6-2 or TRBV6-3 to TRBJ1-5; tentative D call: TRBD1 (5 bases). This CDR3 is built from 19 residues. The V and J ends lost 5 bases and 2 bases respectively, with 25 bases between them. Per germline, CDR1 MNHEY and CDR2 SVGEGT. CDR3 in DNA: TGTGCCAGCAGTACCCCCGTTGGAGCAGGACCACAGGGCAATCAGCCCCAGCATTTT. Translation: CASSTPVGAGPQGNQPQHF.

V gene TRBV13 combines with J gene TRBJ2-3; 7 bases match TRBD1. Germline CDR1 reads PRHDT; CDR2 reads FYEKMQ (reference sequence). The ends lost 4 bases at V and 1 base at J; junction bases unmatched: 5. The CDR3 contains 15 residues. The CDR3 coding sequence is TGTGCCAGCAGCTGGAGACAGGGCCGCACAGATACGCAGTATTTT. Protein: CASSWRQGRTDTQYF.

This chain joins TRBV7-2 and TRBJ2-1, with TRBD1 matching over 8 bases. The CDR3 spans 14 residues. Trimming at V came to 0 bases and at J to 6 bases, leaving 1 base not matched to a gene. From germline, CDR1 is SGHTA and CDR2 FQGNSA. CDR3 sequence: CASSLAQGGNEQFF. The CDR3 DNA sequence: TGTGCCAGCAGCTTAGCACAGGGGGGCAATGAGCAGTTCTTC.

This sequence joins TRBV27 and TRBJ1-5, with D possibly matching TRBD1 (5 bases). Germline V gene sequence: CDR1 MNHEY, CDR2 SMNVEV (reference sequence). The CDR3 covers 16 residues. The V gene lost 5 bases and the J gene lost 0 bases, with 14 bases spanning the gap. The CDR3 bases are TGTGCCAGCAGTCCCCGGACACCTTATAGCAATCAGCCCCAGCATTTT. This codes for CASSPRTPYSNQPQHF.

V and J are TRBV6-1 and TRBJ1-1; TRBD1 matches 8 bases. This CDR3 has 15 amino acids. V lost 3 bases and J lost 5; bases outside the gene matches: 8. Germline lookup yields CDR1 MNHNS and CDR2 SASEGT. The CDR3 coding sequence is TGTGCCAGCAGTGATCGGCAGGGGGCGCGGACTGAAGCTTTCTTT. Encoded protein: CASSDRQGARTEAFF.

V usage is TRBV7-9 and J usage is TRBJ2-7, with TRBD2 matching over 7 bases. The CDR3 totals 16 residues. Looked up from germline, CDR1 is SEHNR and CDR2 is FQNEAQ (reference sequence). The J segment lost 6 bases and the V segment lost 1 base, leaving 12 bases of the junction unmatched. CDR3 bases: TGTGCCAGCAGCTTAGGGGCGGGAGCAACCCCTGGCGAGCAGTACTTC. Amino acids: CASSLGAGATPGEQYF. Variable domain in full (rest from reference TRBV7-9 and TRBJ2-7): DTGVSQNPRHKITKRGQNVTFRCDPISEHNRLYWYRQTLGQGPEFLTYFQNEAQLEKSRLLSDRFSAERPKGSFSTLEIQRTEQGDSAMYLCASSLGAGATPGEQYFGPGTRLTVT.

The rearrangement joins TRBV11-2 to TRBJ1-2, with 7 positions matching TRBD1. V gave up 1 base and J gave up 4 bases; unmatched junction bases: 6. The CDR3 has 15 residues. Germline-derived CDR1 and CDR2 are SGHAT and FQNNGV. DNA for the CDR3: TGTGCCAGCAGCTTAGCCCACAGGGGTTCCTATGGCTACACCTTC. Residues: CASSLAHRGSYGYTF.

The chain carries TRBV5-4 and TRBJ2-1; 8 positions match TRBD2. This CDR3 has 11 amino acids. V was pared by 9 bases and J by 7 bases, with 3 bases of the junction left unmatched. Germline CDR1 SGHNT, CDR2 YYREEE (reference sequence). The CDR3 here is CAIPGGNEQFF. For the CDR3, the DNA is TGTGCCATCCCGGGGGGGAATGAGCAGTTCTTC. Combining the CDR3 with reference TRBV5-4 and TRBJ2-1 gives the whole variable domain ETGVTQSPTHLIKTRGQQVTLRCSSQSGHNTVSWYQQALGQGPQFIFQYYREEENGRGNFPPRFSGLQFPNYSSELNVNALELDDSALYLCAIPGGNEQFFGPGTRLTVL.

This clone was counted between two and nine times. Written as DNA, the CDR3 is TGTGCCAGCAGCTCGAGACAGGGTGGTTTCGACGAGCAGTACTTC. Translating it yields CASSSRQGGFDEQYF. V is TRBV7-9 and J is TRBJ2-7; the match to TRBD1 covers 7 bases. The V gene end was trimmed by 4 bases and the J gene end by 5 bases; junction bases not matched to a gene: 11. Germline lookup yields CDR1 SEHNR and CDR2 FQNEAQ (reference sequence). CDR3 size: 15 residues.